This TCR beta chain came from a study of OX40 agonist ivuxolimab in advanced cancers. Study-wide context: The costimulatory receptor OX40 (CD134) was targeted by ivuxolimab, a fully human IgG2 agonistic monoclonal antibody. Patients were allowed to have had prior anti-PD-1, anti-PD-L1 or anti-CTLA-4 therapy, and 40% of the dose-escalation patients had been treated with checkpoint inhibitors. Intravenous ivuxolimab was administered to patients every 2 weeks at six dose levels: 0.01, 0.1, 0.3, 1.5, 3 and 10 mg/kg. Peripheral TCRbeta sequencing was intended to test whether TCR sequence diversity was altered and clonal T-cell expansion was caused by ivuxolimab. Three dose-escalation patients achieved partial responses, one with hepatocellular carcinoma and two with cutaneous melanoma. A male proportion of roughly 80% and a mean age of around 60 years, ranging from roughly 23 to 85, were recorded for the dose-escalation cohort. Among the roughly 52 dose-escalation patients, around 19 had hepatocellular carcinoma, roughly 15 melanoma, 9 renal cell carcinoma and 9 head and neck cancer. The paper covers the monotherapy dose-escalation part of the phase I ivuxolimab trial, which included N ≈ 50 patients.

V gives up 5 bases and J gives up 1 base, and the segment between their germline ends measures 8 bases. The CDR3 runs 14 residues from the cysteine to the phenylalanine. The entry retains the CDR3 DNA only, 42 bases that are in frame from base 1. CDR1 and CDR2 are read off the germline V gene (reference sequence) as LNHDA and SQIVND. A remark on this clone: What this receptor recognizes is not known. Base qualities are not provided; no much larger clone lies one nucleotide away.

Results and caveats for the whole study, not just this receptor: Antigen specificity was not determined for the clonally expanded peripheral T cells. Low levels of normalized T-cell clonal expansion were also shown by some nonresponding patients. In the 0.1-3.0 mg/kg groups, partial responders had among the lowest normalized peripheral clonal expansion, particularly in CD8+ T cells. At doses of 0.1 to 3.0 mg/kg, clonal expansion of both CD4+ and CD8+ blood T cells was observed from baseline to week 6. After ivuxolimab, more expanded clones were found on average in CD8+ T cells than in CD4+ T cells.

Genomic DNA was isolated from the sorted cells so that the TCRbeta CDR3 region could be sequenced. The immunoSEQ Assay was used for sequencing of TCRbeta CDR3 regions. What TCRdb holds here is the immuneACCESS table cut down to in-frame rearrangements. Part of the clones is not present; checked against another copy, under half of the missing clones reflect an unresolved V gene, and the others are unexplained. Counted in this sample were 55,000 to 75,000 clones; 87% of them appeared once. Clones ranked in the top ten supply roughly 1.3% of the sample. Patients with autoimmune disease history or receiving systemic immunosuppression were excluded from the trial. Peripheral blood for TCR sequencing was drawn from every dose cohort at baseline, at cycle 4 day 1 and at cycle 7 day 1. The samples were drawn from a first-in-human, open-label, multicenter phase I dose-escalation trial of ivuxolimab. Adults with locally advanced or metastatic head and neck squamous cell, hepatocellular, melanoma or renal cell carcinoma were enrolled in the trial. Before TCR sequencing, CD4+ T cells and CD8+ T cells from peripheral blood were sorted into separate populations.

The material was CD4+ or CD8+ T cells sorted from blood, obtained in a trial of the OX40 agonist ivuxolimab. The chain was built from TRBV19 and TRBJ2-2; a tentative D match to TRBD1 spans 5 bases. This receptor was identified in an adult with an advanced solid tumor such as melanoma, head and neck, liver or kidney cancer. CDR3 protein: CASSEQVNTGELFF. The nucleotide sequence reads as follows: TGTGCCAGTAGTGAACAGGTGAACACCGGGGAGCTGTTTTTT.